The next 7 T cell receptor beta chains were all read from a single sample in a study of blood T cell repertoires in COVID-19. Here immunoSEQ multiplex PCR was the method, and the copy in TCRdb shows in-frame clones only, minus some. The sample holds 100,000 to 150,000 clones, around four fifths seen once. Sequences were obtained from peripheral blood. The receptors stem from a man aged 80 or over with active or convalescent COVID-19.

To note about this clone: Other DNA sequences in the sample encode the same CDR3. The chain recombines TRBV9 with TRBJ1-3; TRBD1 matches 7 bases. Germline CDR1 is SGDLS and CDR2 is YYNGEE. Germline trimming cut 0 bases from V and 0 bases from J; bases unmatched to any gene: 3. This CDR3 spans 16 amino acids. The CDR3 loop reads CASSVEAGGSGNTIYF. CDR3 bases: TGTGCCAGCAGCGTAGAGGCAGGGGGCTCTGGAAACACCATATATTTT. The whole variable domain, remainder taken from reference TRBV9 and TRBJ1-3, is DSGVTQTPKHLITATGQRVTLRCSPRSGDLSVYWYQQSLDQGLQFLIQYYNGEERAKGNILERFSAQQFPDLHSELNLSSLELGDSALYFCASSVEAGGSGNTIYFGEGSWLTVV.

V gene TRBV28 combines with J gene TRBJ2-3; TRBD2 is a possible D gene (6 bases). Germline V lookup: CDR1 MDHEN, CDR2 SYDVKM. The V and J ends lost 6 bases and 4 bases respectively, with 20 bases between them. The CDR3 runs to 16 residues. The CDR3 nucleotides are TGTGCCAGCAGGCCCGGATTGCGGGGAACCTCAGATACGCAGTATTTT. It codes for CASRPGLRGTSDTQYF.

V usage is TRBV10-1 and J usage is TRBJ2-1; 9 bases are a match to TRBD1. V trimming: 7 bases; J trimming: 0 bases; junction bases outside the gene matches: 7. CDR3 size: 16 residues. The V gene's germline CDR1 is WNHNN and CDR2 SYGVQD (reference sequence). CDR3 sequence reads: CASINLDRGSYNEQFF. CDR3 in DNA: TGCGCCAGCATAAACCTGGACAGGGGCTCCTACAATGAGCAGTTCTTC.

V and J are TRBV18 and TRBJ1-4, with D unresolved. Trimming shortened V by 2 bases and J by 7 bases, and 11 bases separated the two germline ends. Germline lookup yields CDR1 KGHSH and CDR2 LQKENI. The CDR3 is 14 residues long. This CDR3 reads CASSPNGLGEKLFF. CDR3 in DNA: TGTGCCAGCTCACCAAACGGGTTGGGTGAAAAACTGTTTTTT.

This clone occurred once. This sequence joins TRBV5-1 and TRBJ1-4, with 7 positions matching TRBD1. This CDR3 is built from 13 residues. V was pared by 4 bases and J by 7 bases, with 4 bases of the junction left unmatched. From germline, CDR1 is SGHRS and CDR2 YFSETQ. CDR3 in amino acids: CASSPQGFEKLFF. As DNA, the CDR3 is TGCGCCAGCAGCCCACAGGGGTTTGAAAAACTGTTTTTT.

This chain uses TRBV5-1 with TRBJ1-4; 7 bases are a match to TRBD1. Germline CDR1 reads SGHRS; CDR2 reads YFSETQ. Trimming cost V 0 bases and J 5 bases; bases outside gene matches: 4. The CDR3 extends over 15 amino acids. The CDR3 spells CASSLDGTDNEKLFF. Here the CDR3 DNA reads TGCGCCAGCAGCTTGGACGGGACAGACAATGAAAAACTGTTTTTT.

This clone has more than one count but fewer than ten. CDR3 DNA sequence: TGTGCCAGCTCACCCAACAGGGGAGCGGATGAAAAACTGTTTTTT. It yields the protein CASSPNRGADEKLFF. The chain employs TRBV18 and TRBJ1-4; the match to TRBD1 covers 7 bases. Unmatched junction bases numbered 7, after V lost 3 bases and J lost 6 bases. There are 15 residues in the CDR3. The germline CDR1 and CDR2 sequences are KGHSH and LQKENI.